One sample yielded the 6 T cell receptor beta chains listed below, sequenced in a study of T-cell memory formation after mild COVID-19. TCRdb re-called the 5' RACE reads through MiXCR, storing one row per CDR3 protein. The sample carries under 300,000 distinct CDR3 sequences, about 15% recorded once. Material: PBMCs or a T cell subset sorted from them (not recorded which). These TCRs come from a man younger than 35 who had mild COVID-19 (a few samples of this study predate the infection). Cell type and time point are not known.

The V gene is TRBV7-2, the J gene TRBJ2-2; the match to TRBD1 covers 7 bases. From germline, CDR1 is SGHTA and CDR2 FQGNSA. The CDR3 has 16 amino acids. After removal of 3 bases from V and 2 bases from J, the junction contained 6 bases not matched to a gene. The CDR3 protein is CASSLYPGGNTGELFF. For the CDR3, the DNA is TGTGCCAGCAGCTTGTACCCAGGGGGTAACACCGGGGAGCTGTTTTTT. The variable domain in full, with the rest retrieved from reference TRBV7-2 and TRBJ2-2, is GAGVSQSPSNKVTEKGKDVELRCDPISGHTALYWYRQSLGQGLEFLIYFQGNSAPDKSGLPSDRFSAERTGGSVSTLTIQRTQQEDSAVYLCASSLYPGGNTGELFFGEGSRLTVL.

The table lists this clonotype with a few counts. The V and J genes are TRBV6-6 and TRBJ2-7; TRBD1 matches 9 bases. The CDR3 spans 17 residues. The germline CDR1 and CDR2 sequences are MNHNY and SVGAGI (reference sequence). J was trimmed by 5 bases and V by 0 bases; bases with no gene match: 11. The CDR3 region is CASSYSHSGTGNNEQYV. CDR3 nucleotides: TGTGCCAGCAGTTACTCACACTCCGGGACAGGGAACAACGAGCAGTACGTC.

This clonotype has a handful of counts. The V call is TRBV18, the J call TRBJ1-6; D might be TRBD1 (5 bases). Trimming stripped 1 base from V and 7 bases from J, with 8 bases between. From germline, CDR1 is KGHSH and CDR2 LQKENI. This CDR3 has 14 amino acids. Written as DNA, the CDR3 is TGTGCCAGCTCACCACAGGGACCAAATTCACCCCTCCACTTT. Protein product: CASSPQGPNSPLHF.

This clonotype appeared a few times. The V gene is TRBV20-1, the J gene TRBJ1-5; D remains ambiguous. Trimming stripped 0 bases from V and 2 bases from J, with 11 bases between. CDR3 length: 15 amino acids. The germline CDR1 and CDR2 sequences are DFQATT and SNEGSKA (reference sequence). The CDR3 bases are TGCAGTGCTAGAGATCGGCGTGTCGGCAATCAGCCCCAGCATTTT. As protein: CSARDRRVGNQPQHF.

This clonotype was picked up a small number of times. The rearrangement joins TRBV3-1 to TRBJ1-1; D is uncertain. Between the trimmed V and J ends, which lost 1 base and 2 bases, there was a span of 5 bases. This CDR3 spans 13 amino acids. Germline V gene sequence: CDR1 LGHDT, CDR2 YNNKEL (reference sequence). The CDR3 nucleotides are TGTGCCAGCAGCCAAGGGTATAACACTGAAGCTTTCTTT. Protein product: CASSQGYNTEAFF.

This clonotype was observed a few times. This chain connects TRBV12-3 or TRBV12-4 to TRBJ1-4; D is unresolved. The V end lost 4 bases, the J end lost 7 bases, and 10 bases lay between the germline ends. The CDR3 extends over 13 amino acids. In nucleotides, the CDR3 is TGTGCCAGCAGTTCACCGCCGGGTGAAAAACTGTTTTTT. Translation gives CASSSPPGEKLFF.